The rows below give T cell receptor beta chains drawn from one sample of a study of CXCR3-negative and CXCR3-positive naive CD8 T cells. TCRdb re-called the 5' RACE reads and shows each CDR3 protein once, DNA omitted. The listing contains 100,000 to 150,000 distinct CDR3 sequences. What was sequenced was naive CXCR3+ CD8+ T cells from blood. All receptors come from a human donor in good health. Some clones in this sample may be carry-over from other donors' samples. Each CDR3 is given with its conserved first and last residue.

v_call	j_call	cdr3_aa
TRBV4-2	TRBJ1-1	CASSQEDSSGTEAFF
TRBV11-2	TRBJ2-7	CASSRTTAYEQYF
TRBV10-3	TRBJ1-3	CAITGGAGNTIYF
TRBV21-1	TRBJ1-3	CASRTGARPGNTIYF
TRBV7-9	TRBJ2-3	CASSLWTSSGTDTQYF
TRBV9	TRBJ2-2	CASRIGSTGELFF
TRBV29-1	TRBJ2-1	CSVRDTHEQFF
TRBV7-7	TRBJ2-3	CASSSGPREPSGGADTQYF
TRBV7-3	TRBJ2-1	CASSPRGNGGEQFF
TRBV14	TRBJ1-5	CASSQKGANQPQHF
TRBV18	TRBJ1-4	CASSPLDTANEKLFF
TRBV28	TRBJ2-3	CASRGLGDTQYF
TRBV12-3/TRBV12-4	TRBJ2-2	CASSFRDPGELFF
TRBV4-3	TRBJ2-1	CASSQEDRDSPGSNEQFF
TRBV29-1	TRBJ2-7	CSVEALAGDYEQYF
TRBV10-3	TRBJ2-3	CAISEGPTDTQYF
TRBV28	TRBJ1-6	CASSLRSYNSPLHF
TRBV3-1	TRBJ2-1	CASGPSRGQFF
TRBV28	TRBJ1-1	CASSHPAGWYTEAFF
TRBV5-6	TRBJ1-1	CASSLFLGDGPLNTEAFF
TRBV5-1	TRBJ2-7	CASSLKIDRGRDYEQYF
TRBV6-5	TRBJ1-5	CASRQNSNQPQHF
TRBV28	TRBJ2-5	CASRKRAGETQYF
TRBV29-1	TRBJ2-1	CSVEELGGYNEQFF
TRBV12-3/TRBV12-4	TRBJ2-7	CASSIQALTYEQYF
TRBV29-1	TRBJ1-2	CSVEDSGLYYGYTF
TRBV28	TRBJ2-3	CAIQTSGSFTDTQYF
TRBV29-1	TRBJ1-2	CSVKGQGYYGYTF
TRBV4-1	TRBJ2-1	CASSQDQRYEQFF
TRBV10-1	TRBJ2-7	CASSDSRDSLYEQYF
TRBV23-1	TRBJ2-7	CASSQFTIHYEQYF
TRBV5-6	TRBJ2-7	CASSSTGYYEQYF
TRBV12-3/TRBV12-4	TRBJ2-7	CASSLDTPGLAMSEQYF
TRBV2	TRBJ2-2	CASSEAGNTGELFF
TRBV21-1	TRBJ1-5	CASSKPDRECQPQHF
TRBV28	TRBJ2-7	CASSERHEQYF
TRBV27	TRBJ2-1	CASGDIHNEQFF
TRBV20-1	TRBJ2-1	CSARDKSSYNEQFF
TRBV27	TRBJ2-1	CASSQRLASTNEQFF
TRBV7-9	TRBJ2-1	CASSSPSGRDEQFF